This T cell receptor beta chain was recorded in a study of CD8+ T cells in alopecia areata. Study findings and constraints: Especially in alopecia totalis/universalis, lesional scalp showed greater clonality than normal scalp did. It was less clear whether patients shared TCRs than it was in mice, possibly because of HLA.

This clone was seen only a few times. What it binds is unknown. The length of the CDR3 is 14 residues. Germline V gives CDR1 SEHNR, CDR2 FQNEAQ (reference sequence). With 3 bases clipped from V and 6 bases from J, the junction kept 2 bases outside the gene matches. cDNA serving as the sequencing template came from extracted, reverse transcribed RNA. Sequencing was performed with immunoSEQ multiplex PCR; in TCRdb, only in-frame clones are kept and a portion is missing. The sample yields over 90,000 clones, roughly half seen once. PBMCs, the starting material, were the source of sorted CD4+ and CD8+ T cells.

This rearrangement joins TRBV7-9 to TRBJ1-4; 9 bases are a match to TRBD1. This sequence was found in a human donor in good health. The sample comprised CD4+ T cells sorted from blood. This chain's CDR3 is CASSFGDRDEKLFF. The DNA of the CDR3 is TGTGCCAGCAGCTTCGGGGACAGGGATGAAAAACTGTTTTTT.